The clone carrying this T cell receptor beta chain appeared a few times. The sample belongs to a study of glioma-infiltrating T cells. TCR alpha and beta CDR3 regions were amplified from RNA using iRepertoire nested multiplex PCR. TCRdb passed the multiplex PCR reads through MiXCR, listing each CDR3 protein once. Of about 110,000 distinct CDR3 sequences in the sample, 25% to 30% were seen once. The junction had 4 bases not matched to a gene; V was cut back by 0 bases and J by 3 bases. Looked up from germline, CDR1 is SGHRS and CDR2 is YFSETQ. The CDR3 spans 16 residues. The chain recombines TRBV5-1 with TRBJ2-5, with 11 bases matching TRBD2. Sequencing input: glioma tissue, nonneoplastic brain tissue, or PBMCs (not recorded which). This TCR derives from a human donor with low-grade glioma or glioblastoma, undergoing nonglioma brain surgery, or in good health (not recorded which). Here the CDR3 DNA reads TGCGCCAGCAGCTTGGGACTAGCGGGGAAAGAAGAGACCCAGTACTTC. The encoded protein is CASSLGLAGKEETQYF.